Listed below are T cell receptor beta chains from one sample, sequenced in a study of shared clonotypes between healthy human individuals. TCRdb's table, derived via immunoSEQ multiplex PCR, lists solely in-frame clones and lacks some. The data contain over 300,000 clones, around nine tenths of them singletons. Specimen: memory CD8+ T cells sorted from blood. These receptors were collected from a man aged 18-30 years in good health. Each CDR3 is given with its conserved first and last residue. The D gene is left open where the match is weak. The size entry is marked missing in some rows and otherwise reads once, few, many or a size class.

>NA|16|TRBV27|TRBJ2-1|TRBD1
TGTGCCAGCACCGACGCGACAGGGGGCCCTTACAATGAGCAGTTCTTC
CASTDATGGPYNEQFF
>NA|18|TRBV7-2|TRBJ2-2|TRBD2
TGTGCCAGCAGCTTAGTGGTCTCTAGCGGGAGTTATCCCGGGGAGCTGTTTTTT
CASSLVVSSGSYPGELFF
>NA|13|TRBV7-9|TRBJ1-2|NA
TGTGCCAGCAGCTTAGTCGGGGACTATGGCTACACCTTC
CASSLVGDYGYTF
>few|14|TRBV9|TRBJ2-7|NA
TGTGCCAGCAGCGTAGGTAAGCTTTCCTACGAGCAGTACTTC
CASSVGKLSYEQYF
>NA|14|TRBV5-1|TRBJ1-6|NA
TGCGCCAGCAGCTTGGTCTATCGAAATTCACCCCTCCACTTT
CASSLVYRNSPLHF
>once|14|TRBV5-1|TRBJ2-7|TRBD2
TGCGCCAGCAGCGCTAGCGGGAGTTATCCCGAGCAGTACTTC
CASSASGSYPEQYF
>once|13|TRBV30|TRBJ1-1|NA
TGTGCCTGGAGTGTACTGGGCAACACTGAAGCTTTCTTT
CAWSVLGNTEAFF
>NA|16|TRBV5-4|TRBJ1-1|TRBD1
TGTGCCAGCAGCAATTTTCAAGGACAGGCGAACACTGAAGCTTTCTTT
CASSNFQGQANTEAFF
>NA|15|TRBV6-4|TRBJ2-3|NA
TGTGCCAGCAGTGGGACCGCCTCTAGCACAGATACGCAGTATTTT
CASSGTASSTDTQYF
>NA|13|TRBV27|TRBJ1-4|NA
TGTGCCAGCAGTGGGGTTATGGGTGAAAAACTGTTTTTT
CASSGVMGEKLFF
>NA|16|TRBV5-1|TRBJ2-7|NA
TGCGCCAGCAGCTTGGTTCGGAGTCAGCTATCCTACGAGCAGTACTTC
CASSLVRSQLSYEQYF
>NA|16|TRBV4-3|TRBJ2-1|NA
TGCGCCAGCAGCCAGAGTTGGGTAGGTCCTATTGATGAGCAGTTCTTC
CASSQSWVGPIDEQFF
>NA|16|TRBV9|TRBJ1-4|NA
TGTGCCAGCAGCTCTCAAGGGGGACCCACGGAGGAAAAACTGTTTTTT
CASSSQGGPTEEKLFF
>NA|14|TRBV27|TRBJ1-6|TRBD1
TGTGCCAGCAGGATTCAGGGGGATAATTCACCCCTCCACTTT
CASRIQGDNSPLHF
>NA|14|TRBV7-9|TRBJ2-7|TRBD1
TGTGCCAGCAGCTTCCGGGACAGCTCCTACGAGCAGTACTTC
CASSFRDSSYEQYF
>NA|17|TRBV2|TRBJ1-3|NA
TGTGCCAGCAGTGAAGACAGGGTGTTCTTACGCGGAAACACCATATATTTT
CASSEDRVFLRGNTIYF
>NA|16|TRBV5-4|TRBJ1-1|TRBD1
TGTGCCAGCAGCCAGGACAGGGGATCGGGACCCACTGAAGCTTTCTTT
CASSQDRGSGPTEAFF